This record covers a single T cell receptor (beta chain). Its target is not known. The sample belongs to a study of siplizumab effects on memory and regulatory T cells. Sequenced by immunoSEQ multiplex PCR; TCRdb stores in-frame clones only, minus some. Of roughly 100,000 clones listed, about 90% are singletons. Notes on the study in general: Both greater diversity than memory cells and a major contribution to the alloresponse seemed to characterize naive T cells. Treg origin accounted for an average of around 69% of mappable alloreactive CD4+ clones with siplizumab and less than 30% in controls. Proliferating Tregs' suppressive function in siplizumab cultures went unconfirmed. Significantly reduced by siplizumab was the cumulative frequency of alloreactive sequences, namely those traceable to unstimulated CD4+ memory cells.

This CDR3 has 16 residues. The V gene's germline CDR1 is WSHSY and CDR2 SAAADI. The V gene end was trimmed by 3 bases and the J gene end by 3 bases; junction bases not matched to a gene: 7. Source material: non-Treg CD4+ T cells sorted from blood. The chain employs TRBV10-2 and TRBJ2-7; 11 bases are shared with TRBD2. The receptor comes from a human donor in good health. CDR3: CASSEQTSGDLYEQYF. The CDR3 DNA follows: TGCGCCAGCAGTGAACAGACTAGCGGGGATCTCTACGAGCAGTACTTC.